This T cell receptor beta chain was sequenced for a study of blood T cells in healthy people across ages. Each donor's blood draw was roughly 9.8 milliliters of peripheral blood. A minimum of 6 million PBMCs was isolated per sample. V was pared by 6 bases and J by 2 bases, with 9 bases of the junction left unmatched. CDR1 and CDR2 from the germline V gene are LGHNA and YSLEER. The CDR3 spans 16 residues. Primers used in a second PCR of roughly 6 to 12 cycles were a sample-barcoded 5' primer and a J-beta primer mix. Tags on each cDNA molecule came from a template-switch adaptor with 12 random nucleotides. TCRdb reanalysed the 5' RACE reads using MiXCR and keeps one entry per CDR3 protein. The table records fewer than 900,000 distinct CDR3 sequences, around 48% of them present only once.

The source is a woman in her sixties in good health. Sequencing was done on a sample of blood. The V call is TRBV4-3, the J call TRBJ1-4; 7 nucleotides line up with TRBD1. CDR3 sequence reads: CASSHADRATNEKLFF. CDR3 bases: TGCGCCAGCAGTCACGCCGACAGGGCGACTAATGAAAAACTGTTTTTT.